This T cell receptor (beta chain) was sequenced for a study of CD8 T cells in Susac syndrome. Negative isolation yielded CD8+ and CD4+ T cells; FACS enriched TEMRA cells. Roughly 0.45 to 1 ug RNA was reverse transcribed with random hexamers. Across 54 Vbeta and 13 Jbeta, immunoSEQ multiplex PCR amplified TCR beta CDR3. From the immunoSEQ multiplex PCR reads, TCRdb called clonotypes with MiXCR, one entry per CDR3 protein. The table has approximately 180,000 distinct CDR3 sequences, around 95% seen once; the top ten hold around 0.093%. The clonotype was recovered from a human donor with multiple sclerosis. Material: CD4+ T cells from PBMCs.

This chain's CDR3 is CASIGTPNLNEQFF. DNA for the CDR3: TGTGCCAGCATTGGGACCCCGAACCTCAATGAGCAGTTCTTC. The chain carries TRBV3-1 and TRBJ2-1; D assignment may be TRBD1 or TRBD2 (5 bases each). With 7 bases removed from V and 6 bases from J, the gap between germline ends came to 16 bases. Germline V CDR1 and CDR2: LGHDT, YNNKEL (reference sequence). The CDR3 has 14 amino acids.